The subject of this entry is one T cell receptor (beta chain). In the original workflow: Quantification of nucleated cells was approximated via reference gene primer amplification. Assay used: immunoSEQ multiplex PCR; TCRdb lists only in-frame clones, some missing. The V and J calls and the clone size are those of that table, but D and trimming were determined from the DNA. Of more than 150,000 clones listed, about 80% are singletons. The source of the sample is a study of blood T cell repertoires in COVID-19. Study as a whole: PBMCs, B-cell-depleted T cells, or T cells provided the cDNA or gDNA that made up the material.

J lost 5 bases, V lost 5 bases, and 10 bases had no gene match. The length of the CDR3 is 16 residues. Germline V gene data show CDR1 as LGHNT and CDR2 as FRNRAP. This chain links TRBV12-5 with TRBJ2-1, with 9 bases aligning to TRBD1. What was sequenced was peripheral blood. This TCR derives from a young man with active or convalescent COVID-19. This CDR3 reads CASGKTGTGKNNEQFF. For the CDR3, the DNA is TGTGCTAGTGGTAAAACCGGGACAGGGAAGAACAATGAGCAGTTCTTC.